The next 26 T cell receptor beta chains were all read from a single sample in a study of Graves' ophthalmopathy and Graves' hyperthyroidism. Amplification from RNA transcripts yielded the TCR beta CDR3 regions. RT-PCR in the first round used HTBI primers; a second-round multiplex PCR followed. Via MiXCR, TCRdb re-called the multiplex PCR reads, giving one row per CDR3 protein. The sample has about 240,000 distinct CDR3 sequences; around 45% are singletons. The sample taken for sequencing was peripheral blood. The receptors come from an adult man with Graves' ophthalmopathy.

A few counts support this clonotype. V gene TRBV7-6 combines with J gene TRBJ2-5; D is unresolved. The CDR3 has 15 residues. Germline CDR1 is SGHVS and CDR2 is FNYEAQ. V lost 5 bases to trimming and J lost 7 bases, with 20 bases between them. The DNA for the CDR3 is TGTGCCAGCAGCGCCTGGGGTCCACCAAGATCGACCCAGTACTTC. This translates into CASSAWGPPRSTQYF.

The chain carries TRBV13 and TRBJ2-5; possibly TRBD2 for D (5 bases). Germline V gene sequence: CDR1 PRHDT, CDR2 FYEKMQ (reference sequence). The CDR3 length is 15 residues. The V gene lost 6 bases and the J gene lost 0 bases, with 14 bases spanning the gap. In DNA form, the CDR3 reads TGTGCCAGCAGGGCTATGGGAGCCTACCAAGAGACCCAGTACTTC. Residues: CASRAMGAYQETQYF. Full variable domain (rest looked up from reference TRBV13 and TRBJ2-5): AAGVIQSPRHLIKEKRETATLKCYPIPRHDTVYWYQQGPGQDPQFLISFYEKMQSDKGSIPDRFSAQQFSDYHSELNMSSLELGDSALYFCASRAMGAYQETQYFGPGTRLLVL.

This clonotype was seen a handful of times. The chain recombines TRBV7-9 with TRBJ1-1; 8 bases line up with TRBD1. Looked up from germline, CDR1 is SEHNR and CDR2 is FQNEAQ (reference sequence). The CDR3 length is 16 residues. V was clipped by 0 bases and J by 7 bases; unmatched bases: 10. The CDR3 sequence is CASSLAGTRGQGEAFF. CDR3 coding DNA: TGTGCCAGCAGCTTAGCGGGAACCAGGGGGCAGGGTGAAGCTTTCTTT.

The CDR3 protein is CSALDSPYGYTF. In DNA, the CDR3 is TGCAGTGCTTTGGACAGCCCCTATGGCTACACCTTC. The V call is TRBV20-1, the J call TRBJ1-2; D is possibly TRBD1 (6 bases). V was clipped by 5 bases and J by 4 bases, with 11 bases between them. This CDR3 region has 12 residues. The germline V gene encodes CDR1 DFQATT and CDR2 SNEGSKA (reference sequence).

This clonotype was found a few times. The chain recombines TRBV20-1 with TRBJ1-4; 10 bases map to TRBD1. This CDR3 contains 14 residues. Germline V gene sequence: CDR1 DFQATT, CDR2 SNEGSKA (reference sequence). The V segment lost 2 bases and the J segment 8 bases; nucleotides outside the gene matches: 5. This chain's CDR3 is CSARPGTGEEKLFF. The CDR3 DNA follows: TGCAGTGCTAGACCAGGGACAGGGGAGGAAAAACTGTTTTTT.

The rearrangement links TRBV11-2 to TRBJ2-7; TRBD2 matches at 7 bases. Germline loops: CDR1 SGHAT, CDR2 FQNNGV. V dropped 0 bases and J dropped 7; count of bases not matched to a gene: 6. The CDR3 covers 14 residues. CDR3 protein: CASSLDLKGGEQYF. CDR3 bases: TGTGCCAGCAGCTTAGATCTCAAGGGAGGGGAGCAGTACTTC.

Regarding this clonotype: One end of the junction does not line up with germline, which may come from a read error. The chain joins TRBV7-9 to TRBJ2-1; 9 bases are a match to TRBD2. Germline CDR1 reads SEHNR; CDR2 reads FQNEAQ (reference sequence). This CDR3 has 15 amino acids. CDR3 sequence (DNA): TGTGCTAGCAGCTTAGGGACTAGCCTCAACAATGAGCAGTTCTTC. Translating gives CASSLGTSLNNEQFF.

Many counts were recorded for this clonotype. The chain is built from TRBV15 and TRBJ1-5, with a tentative D call TRBD1 (6 bases). Germline loops: CDR1 LNHNV, CDR2 YYDKDF (reference sequence). The V end lost 8 bases, the J end lost 0 bases, and 14 bases lay between the germline ends. This CDR3 has 15 residues. Here the CDR3 reads CATGDYRVSNQPQHF. In nucleotides, the CDR3 is TGTGCCACCGGAGACTACAGGGTTAGCAATCAGCCCCAGCATTTT.

This clonotype was counted a few times. This chain connects TRBV19 to TRBJ1-6, with D unresolved. The CDR3 is 14 residues long. Germline V gene sequence: CDR1 LNHDA, CDR2 SQIVND (reference sequence). V lost 0 bases to trimming and J lost 7 bases, with 7 bases between them. CDR3 sequence (DNA): TGTGCCAGTAGTATAGAGGTTCCAAATTCACCCCTCCACTTT. Translated: CASSIEVPNSPLHF.

The chain combines TRBV10-3 with TRBJ2-2; D gene ambiguous. CDR1 ENHRY and CDR2 SYGVKD come from the germline V gene. V was cut by 0 bases and J by 6 bases, with 8 bases left in between. The CDR3 runs to 14 residues. The CDR3 bases are TGTGCCATCAGTGAGTCAATAGGCTCCGGGGAGCTGTTTTTT. This sequence encodes CAISESIGSGELFF.

The chain is built from TRBV13 and TRBJ2-7; the D gene is possibly TRBD2 (5 bases). The CDR3 covers 13 residues. Germline V gene sequence: CDR1 PRHDT, CDR2 FYEKMQ (reference sequence). V lost 5 bases and J 6 bases, leaving 14 bases between the germline ends. The CDR3 is CASSDRLGGEQYF. CDR3 DNA sequence: TGTGCCAGCAGCGACCGGCTAGGAGGCGAGCAGTACTTC.

The chain links TRBV7-2 to TRBJ1-5, with D maybe TRBD1 (5 bases). Looked up from germline, CDR1 is SGHTA and CDR2 is FQGNSA. V was pared by 7 bases and J by 2 bases, with 15 bases between. The CDR3 has 15 residues. As DNA, the CDR3 is TGTGCCAGCACAACGTATCAGGGAGGCAATCAGCCCCAGCATTTT. Translation: CASTTYQGGNQPQHF.

The chain employs TRBV7-8 and TRBJ2-7, with 11 positions matching TRBD2. V shed 4 bases and J 3 bases; nucleotides not matched to a gene: 8. The CDR3 has 16 amino acids. Germline lookup yields CDR1 SGHVS and CDR2 FQNEAQ. The CDR3 protein is CASSSELAGEIYEQYF. The CDR3 DNA sequence: TGTGCCAGCAGCTCCGAACTAGCGGGAGAAATCTACGAGCAGTACTTC.

The chain combines TRBV5-4 with TRBJ1-5, with D unclear. Germline V gene lookup returns CDR1 SGHNT and CDR2 YYREEE (reference sequence). The CDR3 is made up of 11 amino acids. V was shortened by 7 bases and J by 5 bases, with 7 bases between the two germline ends. The CDR3 region is CASVRDQPQHF. The CDR3 bases are TGTGCCAGCGTGAGGGATCAGCCCCAGCATTTT. The full variable domain, with the rest looked up from reference TRBV5-4 and TRBJ1-5, is ETGVTQSPTHLIKTRGQQVTLRCSSQSGHNTVSWYQQALGQGPQFIFQYYREEENGRGNFPPRFSGLQFPNYSSELNVNALELDDSALYLCASVRDQPQHFGDGTRLSIL.

The chain employs TRBV7-9 and TRBJ2-7; 11 bases match TRBD2. Germline V gene lookup returns CDR1 SEHNR and CDR2 FQNEAQ (reference sequence). The CDR3 covers 14 residues. The V gene end was trimmed by 5 bases and the J gene end by 7 bases; junction bases not matched to a gene: 7. The CDR3 DNA reads TGTGCCAGCAGCCAACTAGCGGGGGAAGGAGAGCAGTACTTC. Translation: CASSQLAGEGEQYF.

As concerns this clonotype: In this CDR3 the conserved last residue, phenylalanine or tryptophan, is missing, so a read error is likely. The chain recombines TRBV19 with TRBJ2-7; perhaps TRBD1 as D (5 bases). The germline V and J ends were trimmed by 10 bases and 2 bases, with 12 bases remaining between them. CDR3 length: 12 amino acids. The germline V gene has CDR1 LNHDA and CDR2 SQIVND (reference sequence). The CDR3 DNA sequence: TGTGCCACTCTCGACAGTGCCTACGAGCAGTACCTC. This sequence encodes CATLDSAYEQYL.

The rearrangement joins TRBV10-3 to TRBJ2-5; 7 nucleotides match TRBD2. The CDR3 extends over 14 amino acids. Germline V gene sequence: CDR1 ENHRY, CDR2 SYGVKD. J lost 7 bases, V lost 10 bases, and 15 bases had no gene match. The CDR3 nucleotides are TGTGCCACCAGGGAAGGTTCGGGGGGTGCGACCCAGTACTTC. The encoded protein is CATREGSGGATQYF.

J is TRBJ1-6 and V is TRBV12-3 or TRBV12-4, with TRBD1 matching over 9 bases. V lost 7 bases, J lost 6 bases, and 7 bases stayed unmatched. The CDR3 totals 15 residues. CDR3 loop: CASTAGQGINSPLHF. CDR3 nucleotides: TGTGCCAGCACTGCGGGACAGGGAATTAATTCACCCCTCCACTTT.

This clonotype occurred a few times. CDR3 nucleotide sequence: TGCAGCGTCGCTGAATTCGGGCAGCCCCAGCATTTT. Its translation is CSVAEFGQPQHF. V gene TRBV29-1 combines with J gene TRBJ1-5, with D uncertain. Trimming removed 6 bases from V and 7 bases from J, with 13 bases in between. Per the germline V gene, CDR1 is SQVTM and CDR2 is ANQGSEA. This CDR3 region has 12 residues. Complete variable domain (other parts from reference TRBV29-1 and TRBJ1-5): SAVISQKPSRDICQRGTSLTIQCQVDSQVTMMFWYRQQPGQSLTLIATANQGSEATYESGFVIDKFPISRPNLTFSTLTVSNMSPEDSSIYLCSVAEFGQPQHFGDGTRLSIL.

This chain connects TRBV2 to TRBJ2-7; 8 bases are a match to TRBD1. This CDR3 has 15 amino acids. V lost 5 bases, J lost 2 bases, and 8 bases stayed unmatched. Germline-derived CDR1 and CDR2 are SNHLY and FYNNEI. The DNA of the CDR3 is TGTGCCAGCAGTTCGTTGACAGGGGCGGCCTACGAGCAGTACTTC. Encoded protein: CASSSLTGAAYEQYF.

The rearrangement links TRBV2 to TRBJ2-5; D call uncertain. V gave up 7 bases and J gave up 2 bases, with 11 bases separating them. CDR3 length equals 13 residues. Germline-derived CDR1 and CDR2 are SNHLY and FYNNEI. This CDR3 reads CASTRGVQETQYF. CDR3 nucleotides: TGTGCCAGCACCCGTGGGGTACAAGAGACCCAGTACTTC.

V and J are TRBV12-3 or TRBV12-4 and TRBJ1-6, with 9 bases identical to TRBD1. There are 17 residues in the CDR3. The ends lost 3 bases at V and 6 bases at J; junction bases unmatched: 9. The CDR3 loop is CASSFTLTGGVNSPLHF. Here the CDR3 DNA reads TGTGCCAGCAGTTTTACTCTGACAGGGGGTGTTAATTCACCCCTCCACTTT.

Concerning this clonotype: One end of the junction is discordant with germline, which a read error may explain. DNA for the CDR3: TGCAGCGTTGTACGGACGGAGTCCTCCGAGCAGTACTTC. Encoded protein: CSVVRTESSEQYF. The genes are TRBV29-1 and TRBJ2-7; D not certain. CDR1 and CDR2 (germline): SQVTM, ANQGSEA. This CDR3 comprises 13 residues.

As to this clonotype: Relative to the germline gene, one junction end is altered; a read error may explain this. CDR3 loop: CAGSPGSPNSPLHF. CDR3 coding DNA: TGTGCCGGCAGCCCTGGAAGCCCTAATTCACCCCTCCACTTT. The V call is TRBV9, the J call TRBJ1-6; D gene unclear. This CDR3 region has 14 residues. Per germline, CDR1 SGDLS and CDR2 YYNGEE.

The chain links TRBV7-9 to TRBJ2-3; D unresolved. V lost 5 bases and J 4 bases, leaving 13 bases between the germline ends. CDR1 and CDR2 from the germline V gene are SEHNR and FQNEAQ (reference sequence). The CDR3 length is 14 residues. DNA for the CDR3: TGTGCCAGCAGCCCGGGTCAATCGGCAGATACGCAGTATTTT. Its protein is CASSPGQSADTQYF.

As to this clonotype: It may be a read error: a sequence one base away is much more abundant. The chain carries TRBV7-2 and TRBJ2-7; D perhaps matches TRBD1 (6 bases). V was clipped by 2 bases and J by 6 bases, with 8 bases between them. This CDR3 has 12 amino acids. Germline V gene lookup returns CDR1 SGHTA and CDR2 FQGNSA. CDR3 DNA sequence: TGTGCCAGCAGCTTAACAGGGATCGAGCAGTACTTC. This gives the protein CASSLTGIEQYF.